These 30 T cell receptor beta chains were all obtained from the same sample, sequenced in a study of blood T cells in healthy people across ages. A second PCR, run for roughly 7 to 12 cycles, used a sample-barcoded 5' primer plus a J-beta primer mix. TCRdb analysed the 5' RACE reads with MiXCR anew, one entry per CDR3 protein. The data show 1.6 million or so distinct CDR3 sequences, 34% seen once. The sequencing sample was made of blood. Receptor source: a woman aged 25 to 39 in good health.

This clonotype has more than one count but fewer than ten. This chain connects TRBV4-1 to TRBJ2-7; 8 positions agree with TRBD1. This CDR3 spans 17 amino acids. The V gene end was trimmed by 0 bases and the J gene end by 0 bases; junction bases not matched to a gene: 7. CDR1 and CDR2 (germline): MGHRA, YSYEKL. The CDR3 coding sequence is TGCGCCAGCAGCCAAGATCCTTGGACAGGGAGCTCCTACGAGCAGTACTTC. This translates into CASSQDPWTGSSYEQYF.

In this sample, this clonotype turned up many times. The chain links TRBV6-2 or TRBV6-3 to TRBJ2-7; D gene unclear. The V gene's germline CDR1 is MNHEY and CDR2 SVGEGT. This CDR3 has 13 residues. The V gene lost 3 bases and the J gene lost 3 bases, with 9 bases spanning the gap. CDR3 protein: CASSYEYLYEQYF. The CDR3 bases are TGTGCCAGCAGTTATGAGTATCTCTACGAGCAGTACTTC.

This rearrangement joins TRBV7-9 to TRBJ2-1; 10 nucleotides agree with TRBD1. V dropped 5 bases and J dropped 7; count of bases not matched to a gene: 8. The CDR3 runs 15 residues. Per germline, CDR1 SEHNR and CDR2 FQNEAQ (reference sequence). The CDR3 reads CASSHDRGRVNEQFF. CDR3 in DNA: TGTGCCAGCAGCCACGACAGGGGGCGCGTAAATGAGCAGTTCTTC.

This clonotype has more than one count but fewer than ten. The V and J genes are TRBV5-1 and TRBJ2-7, with TRBD1 identical over 10 bases. The CDR3 consists of 15 residues. Germline CDR1 SGHRS, CDR2 YFSETQ. With 0 bases clipped from V and 6 bases from J, the junction kept 6 bases outside the gene matches. CDR3 sequence reads: CASSLAGDRGSEQYF. For the CDR3, the DNA is TGCGCCAGCAGCTTGGCCGGGGACAGGGGAAGCGAGCAGTACTTC.

This clonotype was seen only a few times. This chain joins TRBV20-1 and TRBJ2-3, with TRBD2 matching over 11 bases. This CDR3 is 15 amino acids long. J gave up 5 bases and V 1 base, and 5 bases lay outside the gene matches. Per the germline V gene, CDR1 is DFQATT and CDR2 is SNEGSKA (reference sequence). The CDR3 region has the DNA TGCAGTGCTAGAGGACTAGCGGGATACTTAGATACGCAGTATTTT. It yields the protein CSARGLAGYLDTQYF.

Of note for this clonotype: A read error is possible here, since a much larger clone lies one base away. The chain links TRBV6-1 to TRBJ1-1; D remains unclear. The V end lost 8 bases, the J end lost 5 bases, and 9 bases lay between the germline ends. This CDR3 is 11 amino acids long. The germline V gene has CDR1 MNHNS and CDR2 SASEGT. This CDR3 reads CASRHGTEAFF. In DNA form, the CDR3 reads TGTGCCAGCCGGCATGGGACTGAAGCTTTCTTT.

This clonotype occurred many times. This rearrangement joins TRBV20-1 to TRBJ2-7; D is ambiguous. The CDR3 is 16 amino acids. The germline V gene encodes CDR1 DFQATT and CDR2 SNEGSKA (reference sequence). Trimming shortened V by 1 base and J by 4 bases, and 20 bases separated the two germline ends. CDR3 in amino acids: CSARGRRTSTRYEQYF. The DNA of the CDR3 is TGCAGTGCTAGAGGCAGAAGGACCTCTACTCGGTACGAGCAGTACTTC.

The chain combines TRBV29-1 with TRBJ1-1; D is uncertain. V was pared by 4 bases and J by 1 base, with 13 bases between. Germline V gives CDR1 SQVTM, CDR2 ANQGSEA. The CDR3 is 14 residues long. The CDR3 region has the DNA TGCAGCGTTGGAACGACCTTGGGGAACACTGAAGCTTTCTTT. It encodes CSVGTTLGNTEAFF.

Ten or more counts support this clonotype. The genes are TRBV6-2 or TRBV6-3 and TRBJ2-7; D remains unclear. Germline CDR1 and CDR2: MNHEY and SVGEGT. The CDR3 covers 14 residues. Trimming stripped 5 bases from V and 2 bases from J, with 13 bases between. In nucleotides, the CDR3 is TGTGCCAGCAGTGCACGGACGGATACCTACGAGCAGTACTTC. Its protein is CASSARTDTYEQYF.

This sequence joins TRBV27 and TRBJ2-7; D remains unclear. V gave up 5 bases and J gave up 2 bases, with 10 bases separating them. The length of the CDR3 is 13 residues. The germline CDR1 and CDR2 sequences are MNHEY and SMNVEV (reference sequence). CDR3: CASSAGMAYEQYF. CDR3 coding DNA: TGTGCCAGCAGTGCTGGTATGGCCTACGAGCAGTACTTC.

This clonotype came up a few times. The chain combines TRBV12-3 or TRBV12-4 with TRBJ1-5; weak D call: TRBD1 (6 bases). This CDR3 region has 14 residues. V lost 5 bases and J lost 1, with 9 bases in between. CDR3 protein: CASSHTGSNQPQHF. As DNA, the CDR3 is TGTGCCAGCAGTCATACAGGGAGCAATCAGCCCCAGCATTTT.

This clonotype was observed at least ten times. The chain employs TRBV12-3 or TRBV12-4 and TRBJ2-5; 11 bases match TRBD2. CDR3 length: 15 amino acids. J was trimmed by 4 bases and V by 6 bases; bases with no gene match: 7. The CDR3 coding sequence is TGTGCCAGCAGGCCTGGACTAGCGGGCTTAGAGACCCAGTACTTC. Protein sequence: CASRPGLAGLETQYF.

This chain links TRBV5-1 with TRBJ2-2; 8 nucleotides line up with TRBD2. Germline V gene data show CDR1 as SGHRS and CDR2 as YFSETQ. V shed 4 bases, J shed 3 bases, and the junction held 8 bases outside the gene matches. This CDR3 comprises 16 residues. The DNA for the CDR3 is TGCGCCAGCAGCGTAAGGACTAGCTGGTACACCGGGGAGCTGTTTTTT. This gives the protein CASSVRTSWYTGELFF. The whole variable domain, remainder taken from reference TRBV5-1 and TRBJ2-2, is KAGVTQTPRYLIKTRGQQVTLSCSPISGHRSVSWYQQTPGQGLQFLFEYFSETQRNKGNFPGRFSGRQFSNSRSEMNVSTLELGDSALYLCASSVRTSWYTGELFFGEGSRLTVL.

This clonotype came up a few times. The genes are TRBV6-2 or TRBV6-3 and TRBJ2-7, with TRBD2 matching over 7 bases. This CDR3 comprises 13 residues. From germline, CDR1 is MNHEY and CDR2 SVGEGT. The V segment lost 5 bases and the J segment 5 bases; nucleotides outside the gene matches: 6. The CDR3 protein is CASSQRTRDEQYF. In DNA, the CDR3 is TGTGCCAGCAGTCAACGGACTAGAGACGAGCAGTACTTC.

The table lists this clonotype with a few counts. This sequence joins TRBV12-3 or TRBV12-4 and TRBJ1-1; 8 bases agree with TRBD1. The CDR3 runs 15 residues. After removal of 5 bases from V and 4 bases from J, the junction contained 9 bases not matched to a gene. This chain's CDR3 is CASSPLQGAGTEAFF. Written as DNA, the CDR3 is TGTGCCAGCAGTCCTCTTCAGGGGGCTGGCACTGAAGCTTTCTTT.

This clonotype was counted between two and nine times. J is TRBJ2-2 and V is TRBV25-1, with 11 bases lining up with TRBD2. Germline V gene lookup returns CDR1 MGHDK and CDR2 SYGVNS. This CDR3 has 18 residues. With 1 base clipped from V and 0 bases from J, the junction kept 4 bases outside the gene matches. This CDR3 is CASSEFGGLAANTGELFF. The CDR3 region has the DNA TGTGCCAGCAGTGAATTTGGGGGACTAGCGGCGAACACCGGGGAGCTGTTTTTT. The full variable domain, its missing parts supplied by reference TRBV25-1 and TRBJ2-2, is EADIYQTPRYLVIGTGKKITLECSQTMGHDKMYWYQQDPGMELHLIHYSYGVNSTEKGDLSSESTVSRIRTEHFPLTLESARPSHTSQYLCASSEFGGLAANTGELFFGEGSRLTVL.

The rearrangement uses TRBV19 and TRBJ2-5, with D unresolved. The CDR3 runs to 13 residues. Germline V gene lookup returns CDR1 LNHDA and CDR2 SQIVND (reference sequence). V was cut by 4 bases and J by 9 bases, with 15 bases left in between. DNA of the CDR3: TGTGCCAGTAGTACCACTACTGCGCTGGCCCAGTACTTC. Its translation is CASSTTTALAQYF.

This clonotype was seen repeatedly, ten times or more. This rearrangement joins TRBV20-1 to TRBJ2-3; 11 bases match TRBD1. The CDR3 spans 14 residues. V shed 4 bases and J 7 bases; nucleotides not matched to a gene: 7. CDR1 and CDR2 (germline): DFQATT, SNEGSKA (reference sequence). The CDR3 protein is CSAKRDRGGNTQYF. CDR3 in DNA: TGCAGTGCTAAAAGGGACAGGGGGGGGAATACGCAGTATTTT.

The chain has TRBV12-3 or TRBV12-4 and TRBJ1-1; 10 nucleotides align to TRBD1. CDR3 size: 15 residues. V dropped 6 bases and J dropped 6; count of bases not matched to a gene: 10. CDR3 bases: TGTGCCAGCAGCCAAGTGACAGGGGGCCTTTCTGAAGCTTTCTTT. As protein: CASSQVTGGLSEAFF.

This chain connects TRBV30 to TRBJ2-1; D gene ambiguous. V lost 0 bases and J lost 7, with 10 bases in between. CDR1 GTSNPN and CDR2 SVGIG come from the germline V gene (reference sequence). The CDR3 consists of 13 residues. For the CDR3, the DNA is TGTGCCTGGAGTGTAACCCGACCGAATGAGCAGTTCTTC. Translating it yields CAWSVTRPNEQFF.

This clonotype has a count of ten or more. The V and J genes are TRBV7-2 and TRBJ2-7, with D unclear. The V end lost 4 bases, the J end lost 4 bases, and 5 bases lay between the germline ends. The length of the CDR3 is 11 residues. The germline V gene encodes CDR1 SGHTA and CDR2 FQGNSA. The CDR3 DNA is TGTGCCAGCAGCTATAATTACGAGCAGTACTTC. The encoded protein is CASSYNYEQYF. Together with reference TRBV7-2 and TRBJ2-7, the CDR3 gives the full variable domain: GAGVSQSPSNKVTEKGKDVELRCDPISGHTALYWYRQSLGQGLEFLIYFQGNSAPDKSGLPSDRFSAERTGGSVSTLTIQRTQQEDSAVYLCASSYNYEQYFGPGTRLTVT.

This clonotype was recorded many times. The genes are TRBV20-1 and TRBJ2-7, with TRBD2 matching 11 bases. The germline V gene encodes CDR1 DFQATT and CDR2 SNEGSKA (reference sequence). CDR3 length: 17 amino acids. V shed 8 bases and J 2 bases; nucleotides not matched to a gene: 17. Here the CDR3 reads CSTKKTSGDLPTYEQYF. The CDR3 DNA reads as TGCAGTACAAAAAAGACTAGCGGGGACCTACCCACCTACGAGCAGTACTTC.

This sequence joins TRBV6-5 and TRBJ2-5, with D maybe TRBD2 (6 bases). The V gene lost 0 bases and the J gene lost 6 bases, with 11 bases spanning the gap. The CDR3 has 14 residues. The germline gives CDR1 MNHEY, CDR2 SVGAGI. CDR3 in DNA: TGTGCCAGCAGTTACTCCGGGGGTGTGAAGACCCAGTACTTC. This sequence encodes CASSYSGGVKTQYF.

This clonotype was seen a handful of times. The V and J genes are TRBV6-5 and TRBJ2-1, with a possible D match to TRBD1 (5 bases). Germline V lookup: CDR1 MNHEY, CDR2 SVGAGI. The CDR3 is made up of 13 amino acids. With 6 bases removed from V and 4 bases from J, the gap between germline ends came to 10 bases. DNA for the CDR3: TGTGCCAGCAGGAATCGACAGTACAATGAGCAGTTCTTC. The encoded protein is CASRNRQYNEQFF.

As concerns this clonotype: One junction end disagrees with the germline gene, perhaps due to a read error. This chain connects TRBV5-1 to TRBJ2-5; the match to TRBD1 covers 8 bases. Germline V gives CDR1 SGHRS, CDR2 YFSETQ. The CDR3 totals 14 residues. In DNA, the CDR3 is TGCGCCGGCAGCCCGGGGACAGGCCAAGAGACCCAGTACTTC. Translating gives CAGSPGTGQETQYF.

This clonotype was seen repeatedly, ten times or more. V and J are TRBV12-3 or TRBV12-4 and TRBJ2-3, with D perhaps matching TRBD1 or TRBD2 (7 bases each). V lost 1 base to trimming and J lost 1 base, with 15 bases between them. There are 17 residues in the CDR3. Here the CDR3 DNA reads TGTGCCAGCAGTTTAGGACTACAGGGGAGGGGCACAGATACGCAGTATTTT. Its translation: CASSLGLQGRGTDTQYF.

V usage is TRBV5-5 and J usage is TRBJ2-5; D not resolved. The CDR3 consists of 14 residues. The germline gives CDR1 SGHKS, CDR2 YYEKEE (reference sequence). Trimming left V 0 bases short and J 1 base short, with 7 bases between. This CDR3 reads CASSLEQPQETQYF. For the CDR3, the DNA is TGTGCCAGCAGCTTGGAACAACCCCAAGAGACCCAGTACTTC.

This clonotype has a count of ten or more. The junction shows a germline mismatch at one end, possibly a read error. The J gene is TRBJ2-7, the V gene TRBV5-1, with a tentative D call TRBD2 (5 bases). CDR3 size: 13 residues. Germline values: CDR1 SGHRS, CDR2 YFSETQ. The CDR3 reads CASSFSGVYEQYF. CDR3 nucleotides: TGTGCCAGCAGCTTCAGCGGAGTCTACGAGCAGTACTTC.

The chain employs TRBV6-1 and TRBJ1-5; tentative D call: TRBD1 (6 bases). CDR1 is MNHNS and CDR2 is SASEGT in the germline V gene. The CDR3 is made up of 15 amino acids. Trimming took 10 bases from V and 6 from J, leaving 22 bases between them. For the CDR3, the DNA is TGTGCCACAGAACGGAGCCCAGGGGTGGGTCAGCCCCAGCATTTT. Translated: CATERSPGVGQPQHF.

The chain carries TRBV4-2 and TRBJ2-1; the D call may be TRBD1 or TRBD2 (5 bases each). From germline, CDR1 is LGHNA and CDR2 YNFKEQ. The CDR3 has 15 amino acids. The V gene lost 3 bases and the J gene lost 7 bases, with 16 bases spanning the gap. CDR3 sequence (DNA): TGTGCCAGCAGCCACGTAGCTGGGGGAAGTAATGAGCAGTTCTTC. It codes for CASSHVAGGSNEQFF.